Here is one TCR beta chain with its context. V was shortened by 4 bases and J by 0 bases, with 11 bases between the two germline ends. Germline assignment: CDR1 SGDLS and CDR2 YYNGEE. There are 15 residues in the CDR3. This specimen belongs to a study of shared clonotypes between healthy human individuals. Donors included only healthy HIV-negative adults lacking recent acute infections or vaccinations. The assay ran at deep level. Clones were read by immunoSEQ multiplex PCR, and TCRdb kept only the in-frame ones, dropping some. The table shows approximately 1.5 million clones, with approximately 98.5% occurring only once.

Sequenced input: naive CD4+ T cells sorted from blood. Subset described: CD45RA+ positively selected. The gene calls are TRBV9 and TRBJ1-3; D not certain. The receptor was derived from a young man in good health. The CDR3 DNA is TGTGCCAGCAGCCCCTCGGCGGGCTCTGGAAACACCATATATTTT. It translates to CASSPSAGSGNTIYF.